The 16 T cell receptor beta chains below were found in one sample sequenced in a study of Ad26.COV2.S vaccination and SARS-CoV-2 variants. Treatment defined: around 19 received Ad26.COV2.S at low or high dose, single or two shots; about five received placebo; per-sample allocation not given. Sampling occurred on day 63 after the first vaccine or placebo injection. Measured with immunoSEQ multiplex PCR; TCRdb has only the in-frame clones, and not every one. The data show about 440,000 clones, around nine tenths seen once. Sequenced here: peripheral blood, sampled in a trial of Ad26.COV2.S vaccine versus placebo. Source of these receptors: a person between 18 and 65 years old who received the Ad26.COV2.S COVID-19 vaccine or a placebo.

This clone was recorded a few times. The genes are TRBV29-1 and TRBJ2-1; 7 bases align to TRBD2. Germline-derived CDR1 and CDR2 are SQVTM and ANQGSEA. The CDR3 length is 12 residues. V shed 7 bases, J shed 4 bases, and the junction held 4 bases outside the gene matches. The CDR3 region is CSASGLYNEQFF. The CDR3 nucleotides are TGCAGCGCTAGCGGTCTATACAATGAGCAGTTCTTC.

The chain links TRBV6-4 to TRBJ1-2, with a tentative D call TRBD1 (6 bases). Trimming shortened V by 8 bases and J by 2 bases, and 15 bases separated the two germline ends. This CDR3 is built from 14 residues. Germline-derived CDR1 and CDR2 are MRHNA and SNTAGT. The CDR3 reads CASPLLQGNYGYTF. The CDR3 DNA reads as TGTGCCAGCCCCCTTCTACAGGGCAACTATGGCTACACCTTC.

The chain couples TRBV5-6 to TRBJ2-7; the D gene could be TRBD1 or TRBD2 (5 bases each). Deletions cut 6 bases from V and 6 bases from J, with 19 bases between. The CDR3 loop spans 14 amino acids. Germline CDR1 SGHDT, CDR2 YYEEEE. CDR3 residues: CASTRAGGPGEQYF. CDR3 coding DNA: TGTGCCAGCACCCGCGCTGGGGGACCGGGCGAGCAGTACTTC.

This clone has a single count. This chain connects TRBV5-1 to TRBJ1-4, with a weak D call TRBD1 (5 bases). V lost 4 bases to trimming and J lost 4 bases, with 11 bases between them. Germline CDR1 SGHRS, CDR2 YFSETQ. CDR3 size: 14 residues. CDR3 DNA: TGCGCCAGCAGCCCCGGGACGGGTAATGAAAAACTGTTTTTT. It specifies CASSPGTGNEKLFF.

As DNA, the CDR3 is TGTGCCAGCAGTTACTTGGCGGGAGGGTCGGATACGCAGTATTTT. It codes for CASSYLAGGSDTQYF. The chain joins TRBV6-5 to TRBJ2-3, with TRBD2 identical over 9 bases. This CDR3 has 15 residues. Germline CDR1 is MNHEY and CDR2 is SVGAGI. The ends lost 1 base at V and 6 bases at J; junction bases unmatched: 5.

CDR3 amino acids: CASSLSPDREGTIYF. In DNA, the CDR3 is TGTGCCAGCAGCTTAAGCCCGGACAGGGAGGGCACCATATATTTT. V and J are TRBV9 and TRBJ1-3; 8 positions agree with TRBD1. CDR1 and CDR2 (germline): SGDLS, YYNGEE. This CDR3 contains 15 residues. The J segment lost 9 bases and the V segment lost 4 bases, leaving 12 bases of the junction unmatched.

The genes are TRBV27 and TRBJ1-4; D is ambiguous. From germline, CDR1 is MNHEY and CDR2 SMNVEV (reference sequence). Trimming took 3 bases from V and 4 from J, leaving 9 bases between them. CDR3 size: 14 residues. This CDR3 is CASSLDGRNEKLFF. The CDR3 bases are TGTGCCAGCAGTTTGGACGGACGTAATGAAAAACTGTTTTTT.

The chain uses TRBV5-4 and TRBJ1-2; TRBD1 aligns across 7 bases. CDR3 size: 13 residues. Germline CDR1 is SGHNT and CDR2 is YYREEE (reference sequence). V was pared by 2 bases and J by 7 bases, with 5 bases of the junction left unmatched. CDR3 sequence (DNA): TGTGCCAGCAGCTTCGGACAGGAGGCTGGCTACACCTTC. Protein product: CASSFGQEAGYTF.

V usage is TRBV28 and J usage is TRBJ2-3; no clear D gene. Trimming removed 2 bases at V and 4 bases at J, with 4 bases between. The CDR3 is 12 residues long. The germline gives CDR1 MDHEN, CDR2 SYDVKM. The CDR3 DNA follows: TGTGCCAGCAGTTTAGTCGCAGATACGCAGTATTTT. It encodes CASSLVADTQYF.

The chain combines TRBV6-5 with TRBJ1-5, with D tentatively TRBD1 (5 bases). The V and J ends lost 5 bases and 3 bases respectively, with 14 bases between them. Germline V gene data show CDR1 as MNHEY and CDR2 as SVGAGI. The CDR3 is 15 amino acids. CDR3 in DNA: TGTGCCAGCAGTCCCGAAGGCAGGGCCAATCAGCCCCAGCATTTT. Its translation: CASSPEGRANQPQHF.

The rearrangement uses TRBV29-1 and TRBJ1-1; possibly TRBD1 for D (5 bases). This CDR3 comprises 12 residues. Germline CDR1 reads SQVTM; CDR2 reads ANQGSEA. V lost 4 bases, J lost 1 base, and 7 bases lay in between. In DNA form, the CDR3 reads TGCAGCGTTGTGGGGGGGAACACTGAAGCTTTCTTT. This translates into CSVVGGNTEAFF.

The V gene is TRBV30, the J gene TRBJ2-1, with D tentatively TRBD1 (5 bases). CDR3 length: 11 amino acids. The ends were cut back, 4 bases at V and 10 bases at J, with 11 bases in the middle. Germline assignment: CDR1 GTSNPN and CDR2 SVGIG (reference sequence). Here the CDR3 reads CAWTRGLEQFF. In nucleotides, the CDR3 is TGTGCCTGGACTAGGGGATTAGAGCAGTTCTTC.

V is TRBV5-5 and J is TRBJ2-7; D is possibly TRBD2 (6 bases). CDR3 length: 14 amino acids. Germline CDR1 SGHKS, CDR2 YYEKEE (reference sequence). Trimming removed 1 base at V and 7 bases at J, with 15 bases between. The CDR3 DNA follows: TGTGCCAGCAGCTTGCTGGCGGTCGCGGGGGAGCAGTACTTC. This translates into CASSLLAVAGEQYF.

The rearrangement joins TRBV5-6 to TRBJ2-7, with unresolved D. Germline CDR1 and CDR2: SGHDT and YYEEEE. The CDR3 contains 13 residues. V shed 1 base and J shed 7 bases, with 12 bases lying between them. Here the CDR3 reads CASSLTSRREQYF. CDR3 bases: TGTGCCAGCAGCTTGACCTCTAGGCGGGAGCAGTACTTC. Supplemented by reference TRBV5-6 and TRBJ2-7, the full variable domain reads DAGVTQSPTHLIKTRGQQVTLRCSPKSGHDTVSWYQQALGQGPQFIFQYYEEEERQRGNFPDRFSGHQFPNYSSELNVNALLLGDSALYLCASSLTSRREQYFGPGTRLTVT.

V and J are TRBV15 and TRBJ2-5, with TRBD1 matching over 8 bases. This CDR3 has 14 amino acids. V lost 5 bases and J lost 3; bases outside the gene matches: 5. The germline V gene has CDR1 LNHNV and CDR2 YYDKDF (reference sequence). CDR3 in DNA: TGTGCCACCAGCGGACAGGGAGGTAAAGAGACCCAGTACTTC. Translated, it gives CATSGQGGKETQYF.

The chain joins TRBV6-6 to TRBJ2-5; D gene ambiguous. The V end was cut by 6 bases, the J end by 4 bases, with 6 bases between. The CDR3 runs 11 residues. Germline lookup yields CDR1 MNHNY and CDR2 SVGAGI (reference sequence). This chain's CDR3 is CASRIRETQYF. The CDR3, as DNA: TGTGCCAGCAGAATTAGAGAGACCCAGTACTTC.